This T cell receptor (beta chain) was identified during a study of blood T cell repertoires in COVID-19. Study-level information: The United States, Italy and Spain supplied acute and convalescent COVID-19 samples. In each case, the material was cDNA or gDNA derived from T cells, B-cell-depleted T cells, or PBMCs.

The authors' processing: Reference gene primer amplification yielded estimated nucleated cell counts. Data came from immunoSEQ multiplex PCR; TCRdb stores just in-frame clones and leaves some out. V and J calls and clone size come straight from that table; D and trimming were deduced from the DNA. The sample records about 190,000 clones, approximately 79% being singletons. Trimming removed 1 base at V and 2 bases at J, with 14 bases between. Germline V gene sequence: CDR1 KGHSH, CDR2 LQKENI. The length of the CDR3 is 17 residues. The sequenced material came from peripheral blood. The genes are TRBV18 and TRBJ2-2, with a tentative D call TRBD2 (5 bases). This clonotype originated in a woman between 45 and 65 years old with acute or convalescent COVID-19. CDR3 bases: TGTGCCAGCTCACCACGCAGCACTAGTTCAAACACCGGGGAGCTGTTTTTT. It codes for CASSPRSTSSNTGELFF.